This is a list of T cell receptor beta chains from one sample in a study of blood T cells in healthy people across ages. Each CDR3 protein is one row after TCRdb ran MiXCR on the 5' RACE reads. The sample holds around 1,800,000 distinct CDR3 sequences, about two fifths seen once. The sample comprised blood. These receptors were taken from a human donor in good health. Both conserved end residues are part of each CDR3. The D gene is left open where the match is weak. Size values are once, few and many counts, or a class for expanded clones, and some rows have none.

>TRBV5-6|-|-|TRBJ2-5
TGTGCCAGCAGCTCACCGCACCGACAAGAGACCCAGTACTTC
CASSSPHRQETQYF
>TRBV6-5|TRBD1|-|TRBJ1-4
TGTGCCAGCAGTTATATTCAGGGGGCGAATGAAAAACTGTTTTTT
CASSYIQGANEKLFF
>TRBV10-3|-|few|TRBJ2-7
TGTGCCATCAGTGAGTCCCAAGGGGACAAGTCGATCGAGCAGTACTTC
CAISESQGDKSIEQYF
>TRBV20-1|TRBD1|-|TRBJ1-4
TGCAGTGCTAACCCACCCGCGTTACAGGGGGCAACTAATGAAAAACTGTTTTTT
CSANPPALQGATNEKLFF
>TRBV4-2|-|-|TRBJ2-1
TGTGCCAGCAGCCTCGGCGGGGCTTCGGAGCAGTTCTTC
CASSLGGASEQFF
>TRBV20-1|-|few|TRBJ1-5
TGCAGTGCTGCGGAGGCCTATGGCAATCAGCCCCAGCATTTT
CSAAEAYGNQPQHF
>TRBV7-2|-|-|TRBJ1-4
TGTGCCAGCACCTCCTGGGGGGAAAAACTGTTTTTT
CASTSWGEKLFF
>TRBV20-1|-|few|TRBJ2-2
TGCAGTGCCTACGACGGCGGGACGAACACCGGGGAGCTGTTTTTT
CSAYDGGTNTGELFF
>TRBV20-1|-|few|TRBJ1-2
TGCAGTGCTAGTCTGGGCTACTACTATGGCTACACCTTC
CSASLGYYYGYTF
>TRBV29-1|TRBD1|few|TRBJ2-3
TGCAGCGTTCGCACAGGGGAGTATGCAGATACGCAGTATTTT
CSVRTGEYADTQYF